A single sample is the source of the 4 T cell receptor beta chains below, sequenced in a study of blood T cell repertoires in COVID-19. Method: immunoSEQ multiplex PCR; TCRdb's copy keeps in-frame clones and lacks some. The sample has some 100,000 clones; roughly 87% are singletons. The sample consisted of peripheral blood. Receptors were obtained from a man in his thirties or forties in a cohort sampled during active COVID-19.

This chain connects TRBV27 to TRBJ2-7, with 8 bases lining up with TRBD1. Per the germline V gene, CDR1 is MNHEY and CDR2 is SMNVEV (reference sequence). With V trimmed by 5 bases and J by 1 base, 4 bases remained unmatched. The CDR3 has 14 amino acids. The CDR3 spells CASSTRQGSYEQYF. The CDR3 DNA is TGTGCCAGCAGTACACGACAGGGGTCCTACGAGCAGTACTTC.

The rearrangement uses TRBV19 and TRBJ1-5, with TRBD1 identical over 9 bases. In germline, CDR1 is LNHDA, CDR2 SQIVND (reference sequence). This CDR3 is 14 amino acids long. V shed 7 bases and J 6 bases; nucleotides not matched to a gene: 7. The CDR3 reads CASIMGQGSQPQHF. The CDR3 DNA follows: TGTGCCAGTATCATGGGACAGGGAAGTCAGCCCCAGCATTTT.

The chain couples TRBV2 to TRBJ1-1; D remains unclear. Trimming removed 4 bases from V and 1 base from J, with 10 bases in between. This CDR3 spans 14 amino acids. Germline CDR1 SNHLY, CDR2 FYNNEI. CDR3 protein: CASSARARNTEAFF. In nucleotides, the CDR3 is TGTGCCAGCAGTGCGCGGGCGCGGAACACTGAAGCTTTCTTT.

The V call is TRBV11-2, the J call TRBJ2-7; 8 bases line up with TRBD1. Germline values: CDR1 SGHAT, CDR2 FQNNGV. The CDR3 spans 15 residues. With 2 bases clipped from V and 6 bases from J, the junction kept 9 bases outside the gene matches. CDR3 DNA: TGTGCCAGCAGCTTAAGACAGGACAGGGTGATCGAGCAGTACTTC. It encodes CASSLRQDRVIEQYF.